Listed below are T cell receptor beta chains from one sample, sequenced in a study of T cell responses to AZD1222 COVID-19 vaccine. Only in-frame clones appear in the TCRdb table, and some are missing; sequencing was by immunoSEQ multiplex PCR. The sample includes 95,000 to 110,000 clones, roughly 92% of them seen just once. This sample comprised peripheral blood, obtained on day 0 of AZD1222 vaccination. All receptors come from an adult in good health. CDR3s include the opening cysteine and the closing phenylalanine or tryptophan. A D gene is named only where the DNA matches it firmly.

j_gene | v_gene | d_gene | CDR3aa
TRBJ2-1 | TRBV5-1 | TRBD2 | CASSLGLAGVNRNEQFF
TRBJ1-5 | TRBV12-3/TRBV12-4 | . | CASSLRGSQPQHF
TRBJ2-5 | TRBV6-5 | . | CASSFTAGTQETQYF
TRBJ2-7 | TRBV28 | . | CASSAVGPFRYEQYF
TRBJ1-4 | TRBV5-1 | . | CASSSTGVEEKLFF
TRBJ1-1 | TRBV11-3 | . | CASSLGSRLMNTEAFF
TRBJ1-1 | TRBV28 | TRBD1 | CASARTGLNTEAFF
TRBJ1-5 | TRBV28 | . | CASSLLGSAGIFQHF
TRBJ1-1 | TRBV7-9 | . | CASSPSGAEAFF
TRBJ2-2 | TRBV7-2 | . | CASSVAGLRTGELFF